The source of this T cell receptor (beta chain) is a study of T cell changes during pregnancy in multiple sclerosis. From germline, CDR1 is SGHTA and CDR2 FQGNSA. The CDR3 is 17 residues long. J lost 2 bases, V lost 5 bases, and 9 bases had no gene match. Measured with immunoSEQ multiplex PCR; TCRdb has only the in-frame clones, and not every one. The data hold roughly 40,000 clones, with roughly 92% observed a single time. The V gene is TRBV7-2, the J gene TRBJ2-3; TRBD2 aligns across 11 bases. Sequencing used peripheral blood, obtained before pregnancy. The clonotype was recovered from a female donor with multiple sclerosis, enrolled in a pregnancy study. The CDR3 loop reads CASSPQGLAVPTDTQYF. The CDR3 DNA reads TGTGCCAGCAGCCCCCAGGGACTAGCGGTACCCACAGATACGCAGTATTTT.